The 5 T cell receptor beta chains below all came from one sample that was sequenced in a study of OX40 agonist ivuxolimab in advanced cancers. The library was obtained by the immunoSEQ multiplex PCR assay. TCRdb limited this immuneACCESS table to in-frame rearrangements with V and J called. A share of clones is missing; checked studies link under half to unresolved V genes, and the rest is unexplained. Recorded for this sample are about 28,000 clones; roughly 87% of them occurred a single time. Approximately 16% of the sample is in the top ten clones. Sequenced material: CD4+ or CD8+ T cells sorted from blood, taken in a trial of the OX40 agonist ivuxolimab. Receptor source: an adult with an advanced solid tumor such as melanoma, head and neck, liver or kidney cancer.

This sequence joins TRBV27 and TRBJ2-1, with D maybe TRBD2 (6 bases). CDR1 and CDR2 from the germline V gene are MNHEY and SMNVEV (reference sequence). The CDR3 loop spans 17 amino acids. The V and J ends lost 8 bases and 8 bases respectively, with 28 bases between them. In DNA form, the CDR3 reads TGTGCCAGCTCGGGGGATTGGGGGAGGCTAAGTAGCGATGAGCAGTTCTTC. Its protein product is CASSGDWGRLSSDEQFF.

V and J are TRBV29-1 and TRBJ2-7; 9 bases align to TRBD1. From germline, CDR1 is SQVTM and CDR2 ANQGSEA. With V trimmed by 6 bases and J by 6 bases, 9 bases remained unmatched. The CDR3 spans 13 residues. CDR3 bases: TGCAGCGTCGAACCGGGACAGGGAGTCGAGCAGTACTTC. This encodes CSVEPGQGVEQYF.

The chain couples TRBV14 to TRBJ2-7; D remains ambiguous. V dropped 1 base and J dropped 0 bases, with 10 bases sitting between them. The germline gives CDR1 SGHDN, CDR2 FVKESK. The CDR3 length is 15 residues. CDR3 nucleotide sequence: TGTGCCAGCAGCCAAGCTCCCCTCTTCTCCTACGAGCAGTACTTC. It codes for CASSQAPLFSYEQYF.

The chain is built from TRBV25-1 and TRBJ1-1, with a possible D match to TRBD1 (6 bases). The V end was cut by 4 bases, the J end by 3 bases, with 9 bases between. This CDR3 contains 13 residues. Germline CDR1 reads MGHDK; CDR2 reads SYGVNS. The CDR3 here is CASSVKGDTEAFF. CDR3 nucleotides: TGTGCCAGCAGTGTTAAGGGGGACACTGAAGCTTTCTTT.

The chain carries TRBV6-5 and TRBJ2-7, with 7 bases that match TRBD2. CDR1 and CDR2 (germline): MNHEY, SVGAGI. The V segment lost 5 bases and the J segment 6 bases; nucleotides outside the gene matches: 4. This CDR3 spans 12 amino acids. The CDR3 here is CASSTGGVEQYF. In DNA form, the CDR3 reads TGTGCCAGCAGTACTGGGGGGGTCGAGCAGTACTTC.